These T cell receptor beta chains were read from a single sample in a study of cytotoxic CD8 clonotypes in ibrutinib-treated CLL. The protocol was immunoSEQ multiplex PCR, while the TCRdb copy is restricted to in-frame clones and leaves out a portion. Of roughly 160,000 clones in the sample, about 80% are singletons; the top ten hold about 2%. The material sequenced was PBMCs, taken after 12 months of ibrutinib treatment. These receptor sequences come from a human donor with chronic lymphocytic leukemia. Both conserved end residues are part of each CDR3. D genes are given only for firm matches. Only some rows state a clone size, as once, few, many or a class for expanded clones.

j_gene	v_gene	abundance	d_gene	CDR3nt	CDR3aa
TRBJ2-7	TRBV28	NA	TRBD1	TGTGCCCTCGGAAGGGGGCACTACGAGCAGTACTTC	CALGRGHYEQYF
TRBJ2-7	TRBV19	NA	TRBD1	TGTGCCACTGGACAGGGAGAGGTGAGGGAGCAGTACTTC	CATGQGEVREQYF
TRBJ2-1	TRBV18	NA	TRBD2	TGTGCCAGCTCACCTTTCCGGGAGGATGAGCAGTTCTTC	CASSPFREDEQFF
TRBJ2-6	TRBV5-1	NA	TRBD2	TGCGCCAGCAGCCCCGGGGGGGCAGGGCTGTCTGGGGCCAACGTCCTGACTTTC	CASSPGGAGLSGANVLTF
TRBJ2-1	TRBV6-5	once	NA	TGTGCCAGCAGTTACTCTCTACAGGGAGGAGATGAGCAGTTCTTC	CASSYSLQGGDEQFF
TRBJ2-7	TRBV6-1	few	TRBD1	TGTGCCAGCAGTACTGACAGGGAGATCTACGAGCAGTACTTC	CASSTDREIYEQYF
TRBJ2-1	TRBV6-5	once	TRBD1	TGTGCCAGCACCCTAGGGACAGGTTTGGGGGAGCAGTTCTTC	CASTLGTGLGEQFF
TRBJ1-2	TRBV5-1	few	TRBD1	TGCGCCAGCAGCTTGGAGGTGACAGGGGATGGCTACACCTTC	CASSLEVTGDGYTF
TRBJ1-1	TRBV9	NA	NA	TGTGCCAGCAGTTACCGGGTCGTGAACACTGAAGCTTTCTTT	CASSYRVVNTEAFF
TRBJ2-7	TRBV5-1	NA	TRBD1	TGCGCCAGCAGCGGCGGGACAGGGATCAACGAGCAGTACTTC	CASSGGTGINEQYF
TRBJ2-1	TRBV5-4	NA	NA	TGTGCCAGCAGCTTGGGCAGTCCCTACAATGAGCAGTTCTTC	CASSLGSPYNEQFF
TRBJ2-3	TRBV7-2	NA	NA	TGTGCCAGCAGCCCCCGACAGGGAGGACGAGATACGCAGTATTTT	CASSPRQGGRDTQYF
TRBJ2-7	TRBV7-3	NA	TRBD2	TGTGCCAGCAGCTCGGGGACTAGCGGGGAGCAGTACTTC	CASSSGTSGEQYF
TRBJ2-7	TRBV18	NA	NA	TGTGCCAGCTCACTCAGGGACGAGCAGTACTTC	CASSLRDEQYF
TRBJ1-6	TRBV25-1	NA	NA	TGTGCCAGCAGTGGGCAGACCTATAATTCACCCCTCCACTTT	CASSGQTYNSPLHF
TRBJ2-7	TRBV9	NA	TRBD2	TGTGCCAGCAGCCCCGGACTAGCGGGAGCCGAGCAGTACTTC	CASSPGLAGAEQYF
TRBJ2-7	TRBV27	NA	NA	TGTGCCAGCAGTTCCCGAGGGCCGACGTACGAGCAGTACTTC	CASSSRGPTYEQYF
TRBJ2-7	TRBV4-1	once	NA	TGCGCCAGCAGCCTCGATCCGGGCCCCTACGAGCAGTACTTC	CASSLDPGPYEQYF
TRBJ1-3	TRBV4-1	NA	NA	TGCGCCAGCAGCCAAGATAATGGGGCTACCTCTGGAAACACCATATATTTT	CASSQDNGATSGNTIYF
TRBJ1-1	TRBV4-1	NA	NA	TGCGCCAGCAGCCAAGCACCGGGGGCGGGTGAAGCTTTCTTT	CASSQAPGAGEAFF
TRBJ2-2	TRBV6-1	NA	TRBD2	TGTGCCAGCAGTGTTGGGACTAGCGGGAGCGGGGAGCTGTTTTTT	CASSVGTSGSGELFF
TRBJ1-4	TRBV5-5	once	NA	TGTGCCAGCAGCTTGGATTGGGGGATCGGGGAAAAACTGTTTTTT	CASSLDWGIGEKLFF
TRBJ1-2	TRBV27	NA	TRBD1	TGTGCCAGCACCGATGCCGACAGGGGTTATGGCTACACCTTC	CASTDADRGYGYTF
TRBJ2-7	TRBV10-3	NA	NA	TGTGCCATCAGGGGGTCTGGGGTCTCCTACGAGCAGTACTTC	CAIRGSGVSYEQYF
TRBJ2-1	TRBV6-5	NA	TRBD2	TGTGCCAGCAGAAAAGCGGGGGGAGGCAATGAGCAGTTCTTC	CASRKAGGGNEQFF
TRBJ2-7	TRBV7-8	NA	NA	TGTGCCAGCAGCTTGTCGGAGACCTACGAGCAGTACTTC	CASSLSETYEQYF
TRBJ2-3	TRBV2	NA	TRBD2	TGTGCCAGCAGCCGACTAGCGGGGGGCACAGATACGCAGTATTTT	CASSRLAGGTDTQYF
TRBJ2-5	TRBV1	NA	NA	TGCACCAGCAGCCTAAACGGCCGGACGGGAGAACCAGAGACCCAGTACTTC	CTSSLNGRTGEPETQYF
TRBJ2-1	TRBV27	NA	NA	TGTGCCAGCAGTTTACTTCCACGGGTGACAAGCTCCTACAATGAGCAGTTCTTC	CASSLLPRVTSSYNEQFF
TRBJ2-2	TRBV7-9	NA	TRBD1	TGTGCCAGCAGACCCGGGACAGGACACACCGGGGAGCTGTTTTTT	CASRPGTGHTGELFF
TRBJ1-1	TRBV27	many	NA	TGTGCCAGCAGTCCCTTCCTCCGGGGGGCGTCGGAAGCTTTCTTT	CASSPFLRGASEAFF
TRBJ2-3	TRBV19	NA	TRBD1	TGTGCCAGTAGTATGACAGGGGGCCTAGATACGCAGTATTTT	CASSMTGGLDTQYF
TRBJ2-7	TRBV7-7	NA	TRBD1	TGTGCCAGCAGCTTAACCTCCGGGACAGGGGGACACGAGCAGTACTTC	CASSLTSGTGGHEQYF
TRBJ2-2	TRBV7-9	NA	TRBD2	TGTGCCAGCAGCTTTCGGGCTAGCGGGGGCGGGGAGCTGTTTTTT	CASSFRASGGGELFF
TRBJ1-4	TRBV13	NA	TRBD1	TGTGCCAGCAGCTTACAGGGACAGGGGGAAAAACTGTTTTTT	CASSLQGQGEKLFF
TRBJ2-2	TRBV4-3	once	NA	TGCGCCAGCAGCCACCCTAGGGGAGGGAACACCGGGGAGCTGTTTTTT	CASSHPRGGNTGELFF
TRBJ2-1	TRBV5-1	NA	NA	TGCGCCAGCAGCCCGCTGGACAGGGAGGGTGAGCAGTTCTTC	CASSPLDREGEQFF
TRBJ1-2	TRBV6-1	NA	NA	TGTGCCAGCAGTCTAAACATCGGGACCAATTATGGCTACACCTTC	CASSLNIGTNYGYTF